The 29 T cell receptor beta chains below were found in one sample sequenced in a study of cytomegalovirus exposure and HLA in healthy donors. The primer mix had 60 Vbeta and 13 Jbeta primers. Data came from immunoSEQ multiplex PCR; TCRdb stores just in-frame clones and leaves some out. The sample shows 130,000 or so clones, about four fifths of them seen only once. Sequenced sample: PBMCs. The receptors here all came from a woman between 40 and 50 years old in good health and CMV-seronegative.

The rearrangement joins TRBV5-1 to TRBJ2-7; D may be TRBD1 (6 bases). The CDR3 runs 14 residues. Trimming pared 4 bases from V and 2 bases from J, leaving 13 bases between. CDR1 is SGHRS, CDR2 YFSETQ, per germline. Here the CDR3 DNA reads TGCGCCAGCAGCCCCGGGACATCTACCTACGAGCAGTACTTC. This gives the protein CASSPGTSTYEQYF.

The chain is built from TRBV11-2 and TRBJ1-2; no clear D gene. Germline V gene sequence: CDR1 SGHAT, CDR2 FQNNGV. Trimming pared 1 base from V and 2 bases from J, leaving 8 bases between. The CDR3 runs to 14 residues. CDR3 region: CASSLGSSNYGYTF. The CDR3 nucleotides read TGTGCCAGCAGCTTAGGGAGCAGCAACTATGGCTACACCTTC.

CDR3 in DNA: TGTGCCAGCACGGGACAGGGTCACACCGGGGAGCTGTTTTTT. It is translated as CASTGQGHTGELFF. The chain links TRBV2 to TRBJ2-2; the match to TRBD1 covers 9 bases. The ends lost 7 bases at V and 3 bases at J; junction bases unmatched: 3. Germline V gene sequence: CDR1 SNHLY, CDR2 FYNNEI. The CDR3 is made up of 14 amino acids.

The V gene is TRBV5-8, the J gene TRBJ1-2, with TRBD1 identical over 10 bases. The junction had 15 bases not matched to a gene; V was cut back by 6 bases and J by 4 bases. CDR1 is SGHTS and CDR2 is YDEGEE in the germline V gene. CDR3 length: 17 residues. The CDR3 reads CASTGQGGPSPFYGYTF. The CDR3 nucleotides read TGTGCCAGCACCGGACAGGGGGGACCAAGCCCTTTCTATGGCTACACCTTC.

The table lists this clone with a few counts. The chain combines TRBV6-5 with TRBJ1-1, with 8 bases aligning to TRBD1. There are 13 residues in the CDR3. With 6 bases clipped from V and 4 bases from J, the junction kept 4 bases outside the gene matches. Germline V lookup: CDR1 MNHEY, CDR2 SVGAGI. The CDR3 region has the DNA TGTGCCAGCAGACCCGGACAGGGCACTGAAGCTTTCTTT. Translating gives CASRPGQGTEAFF.

The CDR3 DNA follows: TGTGCCAGCAGTGATACTAGATTCGAGCAGTACTTC. Its translation is CASSDTRFEQYF. V and J are TRBV6-1 and TRBJ2-7, with a possible D match to TRBD2 (5 bases). Germline V gives CDR1 MNHNS, CDR2 SASEGT. CDR3 size: 12 residues. Deletions cut 3 bases from V and 6 bases from J, with 9 bases between.

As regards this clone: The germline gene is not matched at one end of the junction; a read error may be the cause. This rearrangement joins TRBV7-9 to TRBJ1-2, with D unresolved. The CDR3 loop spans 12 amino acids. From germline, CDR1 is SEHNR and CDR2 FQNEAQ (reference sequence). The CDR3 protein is CSSSLDRDGYTF. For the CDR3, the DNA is TGTTCCAGCAGCTTAGATCGGGATGGCTACACCTTC.

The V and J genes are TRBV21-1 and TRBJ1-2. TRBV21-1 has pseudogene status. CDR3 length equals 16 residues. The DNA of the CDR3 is TGTGCCAGCAGCAAAGACTATCGTCCCCGGAACTATGGCTACACCTTC. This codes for CASSKDYRPRNYGYTF.

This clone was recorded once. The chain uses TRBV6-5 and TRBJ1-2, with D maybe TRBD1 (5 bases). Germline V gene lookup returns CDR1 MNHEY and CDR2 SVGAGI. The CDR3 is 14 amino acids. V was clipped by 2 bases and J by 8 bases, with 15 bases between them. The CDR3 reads CASSYGTGGRGYTF. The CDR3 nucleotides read TGTGCCAGCAGTTACGGGACTGGAGGGCGGGGCTACACCTTC.

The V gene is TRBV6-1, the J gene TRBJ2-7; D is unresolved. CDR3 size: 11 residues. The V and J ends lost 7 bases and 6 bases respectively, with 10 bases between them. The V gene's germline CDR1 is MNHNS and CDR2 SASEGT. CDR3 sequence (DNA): TGTGCCAGCATATCGAACAGCGAGCAGTACTTC. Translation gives CASISNSEQYF.

This chain's CDR3 is CASSYSLASGRAKNEQFF. DNA for the CDR3: TGTGCCAGCAGTTACAGTCTAGCTAGCGGGAGGGCCAAAAATGAGCAGTTCTTC. The rearrangement links TRBV27 to TRBJ2-1; 12 nucleotides line up with TRBD2. Losses at the gene ends were 4 bases for V and 7 bases for J; bases not matched to a gene: 14. CDR3 length: 18 amino acids. Germline V lookup: CDR1 MNHEY, CDR2 SMNVEV (reference sequence).

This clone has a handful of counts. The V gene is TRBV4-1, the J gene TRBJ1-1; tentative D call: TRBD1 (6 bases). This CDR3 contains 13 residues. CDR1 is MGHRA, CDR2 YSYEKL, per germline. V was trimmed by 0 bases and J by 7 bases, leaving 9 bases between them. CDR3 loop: CASSQDPRGEAFF. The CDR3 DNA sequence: TGCGCCAGCAGCCAAGATCCCAGGGGTGAAGCTTTCTTT.

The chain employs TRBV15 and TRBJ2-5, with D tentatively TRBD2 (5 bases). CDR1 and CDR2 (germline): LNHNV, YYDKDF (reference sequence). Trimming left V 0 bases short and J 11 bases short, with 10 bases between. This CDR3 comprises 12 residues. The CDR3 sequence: CATSRDQEEQYF. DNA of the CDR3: TGTGCCACCAGCAGAGATCAGGAGGAGCAGTACTTC. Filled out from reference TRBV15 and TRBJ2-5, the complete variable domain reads DAMVIQNPRYQVTQFGKPVTLSCSQTLNHNVMYWYQQKSSQAPKLLFHYYDKDFNNEADTPDNFQSRRPNTSFCFLDIRSPGLGDTAMYLCATSRDQEEQYFGPGTRLLVL.

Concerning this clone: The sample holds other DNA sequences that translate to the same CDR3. The DNA of the CDR3 is TGTGCCAGCAGTGGGGACAGGGGGTTTCTTAACTCACCCCTCCACTTT. This translates into CASSGDRGFLNSPLHF. The chain joins TRBV6-6 to TRBJ1-6, with TRBD1 matching 11 bases. The junction had 10 bases not matched to a gene; V was cut back by 5 bases and J by 10 bases. Germline CDR1 MNHNY, CDR2 SVGAGI (reference sequence). The CDR3 runs to 16 residues.

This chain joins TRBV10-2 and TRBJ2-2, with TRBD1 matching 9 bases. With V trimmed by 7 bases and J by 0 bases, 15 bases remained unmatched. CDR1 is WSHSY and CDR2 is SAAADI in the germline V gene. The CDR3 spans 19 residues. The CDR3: CASTTTGDRVSANTGELFF. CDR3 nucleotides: TGCGCCAGCACTACCACGGGGGACAGGGTCTCTGCGAACACCGGGGAGCTGTTTTTT.

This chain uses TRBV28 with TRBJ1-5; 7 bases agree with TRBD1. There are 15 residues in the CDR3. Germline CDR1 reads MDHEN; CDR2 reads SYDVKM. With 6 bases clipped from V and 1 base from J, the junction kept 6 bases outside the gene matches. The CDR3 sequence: CASSPTGQSNQPQHF. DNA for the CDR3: TGTGCCAGCAGCCCGACGGGACAGAGCAATCAGCCCCAGCATTTT.

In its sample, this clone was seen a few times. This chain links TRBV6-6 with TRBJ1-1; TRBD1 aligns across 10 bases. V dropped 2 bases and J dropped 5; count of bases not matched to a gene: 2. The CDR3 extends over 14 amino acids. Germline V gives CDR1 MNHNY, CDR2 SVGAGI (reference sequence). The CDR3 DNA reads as TGTGCCAGCAGTTACGGACAGGGGGGGACTGAAGCTTTCTTT. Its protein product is CASSYGQGGTEAFF.

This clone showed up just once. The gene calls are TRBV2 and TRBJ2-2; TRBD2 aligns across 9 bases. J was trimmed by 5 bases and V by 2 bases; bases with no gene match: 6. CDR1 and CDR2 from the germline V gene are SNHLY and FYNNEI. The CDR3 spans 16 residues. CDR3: CASSEFSSGKTGELFF. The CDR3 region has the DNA TGTGCCAGCAGTGAATTCTCTAGCGGGAAAACCGGGGAGCTGTTTTTT.

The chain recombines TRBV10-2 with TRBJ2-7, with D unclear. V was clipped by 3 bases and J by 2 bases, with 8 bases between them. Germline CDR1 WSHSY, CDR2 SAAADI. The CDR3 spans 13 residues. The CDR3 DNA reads TGCGCCAGCAGTGATAGCCGAACCTACGAGCAGTACTTC. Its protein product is CASSDSRTYEQYF.

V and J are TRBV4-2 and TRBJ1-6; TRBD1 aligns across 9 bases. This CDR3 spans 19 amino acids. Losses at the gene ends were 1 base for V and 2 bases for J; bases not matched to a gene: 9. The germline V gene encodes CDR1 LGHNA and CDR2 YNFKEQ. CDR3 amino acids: CASSQGDRVLLTYNSPLHF. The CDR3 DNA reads TGTGCCAGCAGCCAAGGGGACAGGGTTCTTTTAACCTATAATTCACCCCTCCACTTT.

This CDR3 reads CASSSTGSPYEQYF. The CDR3 DNA follows: TGTGCCAGCAGCTCGACAGGGAGCCCCTACGAGCAGTACTTC. This sequence joins TRBV7-8 and TRBJ2-7; 7 nucleotides line up with TRBD1. The germline V gene has CDR1 SGHVS and CDR2 FQNEAQ. The CDR3 loop spans 14 amino acids. With 4 bases clipped from V and 2 bases from J, the junction kept 5 bases outside the gene matches.

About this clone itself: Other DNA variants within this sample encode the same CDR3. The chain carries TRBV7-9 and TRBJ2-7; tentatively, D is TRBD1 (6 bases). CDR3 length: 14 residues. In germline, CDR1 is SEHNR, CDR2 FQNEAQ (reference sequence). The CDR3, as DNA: TGTTCTAGCAGCTTAGCTGGGACATCATACGAGCAGTACTTC. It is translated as CSSSLAGTSYEQYF.

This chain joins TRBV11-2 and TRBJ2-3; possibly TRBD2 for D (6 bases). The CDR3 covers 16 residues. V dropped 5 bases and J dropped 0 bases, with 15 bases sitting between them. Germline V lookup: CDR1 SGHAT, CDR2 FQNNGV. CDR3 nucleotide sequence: TGTGCCAGCAGCCCCGGGGGAGCGGGTAGCACAGATACGCAGTATTTT. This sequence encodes CASSPGGAGSTDTQYF.

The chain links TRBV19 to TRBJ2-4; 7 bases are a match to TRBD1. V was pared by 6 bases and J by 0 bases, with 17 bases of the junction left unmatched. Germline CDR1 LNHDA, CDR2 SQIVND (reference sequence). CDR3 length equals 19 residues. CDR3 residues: CASSRTGTDILVAKNIQYF. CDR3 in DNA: TGTGCCAGTAGCCGAACCGGGACAGACATATTAGTAGCCAAAAACATTCAGTACTTC.

The CDR3 sequence: CASSYNPEGKQYF. CDR3 DNA sequence: TGTGCCAGCAGTTACAACCCAGAGGGAAAGCAGTACTTC. This sequence joins TRBV6-5 and TRBJ2-7; a weak D match, TRBD2 (5 bases). Germline V gene data show CDR1 as MNHEY and CDR2 as SVGAGI. V lost 2 bases, J lost 8 bases, and 13 bases lay in between. This CDR3 is 13 amino acids long.

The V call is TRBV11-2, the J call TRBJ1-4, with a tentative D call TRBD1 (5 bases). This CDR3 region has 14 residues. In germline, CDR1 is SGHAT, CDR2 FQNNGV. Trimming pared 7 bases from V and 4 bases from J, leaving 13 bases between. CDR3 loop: CASTMGGGNEKLFF. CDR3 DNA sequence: TGTGCCAGCACCATGGGGGGGGGTAATGAAAAACTGTTTTTT.

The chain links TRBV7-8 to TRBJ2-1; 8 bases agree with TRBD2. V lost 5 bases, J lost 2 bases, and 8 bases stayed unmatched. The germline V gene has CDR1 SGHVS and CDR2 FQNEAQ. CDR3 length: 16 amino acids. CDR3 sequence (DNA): TGTGCCAGCAGCCCATCCGGGACTAGGCCCTACAATGAGCAGTTCTTC. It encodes CASSPSGTRPYNEQFF.

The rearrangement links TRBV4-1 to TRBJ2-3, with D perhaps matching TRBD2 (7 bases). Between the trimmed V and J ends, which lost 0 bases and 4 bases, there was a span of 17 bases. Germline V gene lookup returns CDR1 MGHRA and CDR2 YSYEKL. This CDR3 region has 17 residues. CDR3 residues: CASSQDSRGARADTQYF. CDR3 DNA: TGCGCCAGCAGCCAAGATTCTCGGGGGGCCAGGGCAGATACGCAGTATTTT.

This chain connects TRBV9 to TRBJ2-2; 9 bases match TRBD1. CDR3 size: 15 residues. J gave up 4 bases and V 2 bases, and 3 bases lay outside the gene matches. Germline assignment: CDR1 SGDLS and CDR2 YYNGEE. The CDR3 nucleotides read TGTGCCAGCAGCGTGAGGACAGGGGCCACCGGGGAGCTGTTTTTT. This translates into CASSVRTGATGELFF.